The 9 T cell receptor beta chains given below trace back to one sample, sequenced in a study of blood T cell repertoires in COVID-19 (dated by TCRdb to the early 2020s). Library method: the immunoSEQ multiplex PCR assay. Not all clones reach the TCRdb copy of this immuneACCESS table, which keeps in-frame sequences only. Checked studies attribute under half of the gap to unresolved V genes and leave the rest unexplained. The sample data list 100,000 or so clones, and around 84% of these were observed just once. Jointly, the top ten make up roughly 2% of the sample. The specimen sequenced was peripheral blood. These receptors were collected from a man aged 65-85 years with active or convalescent COVID-19.

This chain links TRBV9 with TRBJ2-7; tentative D call: TRBD2 (5 bases). Trimming left V 5 bases short and J 7 bases short, with 19 bases between. This CDR3 comprises 14 residues. Germline CDR1 reads SGDLS; CDR2 reads YYNGEE. The CDR3 spells CASSDLDGRGEQYF. CDR3 sequence (DNA): TGTGCCAGCAGTGATTTAGACGGACGAGGGGAGCAGTACTTC.

The chain is built from TRBV7-8 and TRBJ2-2, with 7 bases aligning to TRBD1. This CDR3 comprises 16 residues. Germline V gene sequence: CDR1 SGHVS, CDR2 FQNEAQ. V lost 0 bases, J lost 4 bases, and 5 bases stayed unmatched. Here the CDR3 reads CASSLAGGAGTGELFF. The CDR3 coding sequence is TGTGCCAGCAGCTTAGCAGGGGGCGCCGGCACCGGGGAGCTGTTTTTT.

This rearrangement joins TRBV5-1 to TRBJ2-2; D is unresolved. Germline CDR1 SGHRS, CDR2 YFSETQ. The CDR3 is made up of 17 amino acids. V was clipped by 4 bases and J by 0 bases, with 16 bases between them. This chain's CDR3 is CASSLLSLSSNTGELFF. In DNA form, the CDR3 reads TGCGCCAGCAGCCTACTCAGTCTTAGCTCGAACACCGGGGAGCTGTTTTTT.

This clone appeared a single time. This chain links TRBV28 with TRBJ1-5; 9 bases are a match to TRBD1. With V trimmed by 8 bases and J by 3 bases, 2 bases remained unmatched. Germline V gives CDR1 MDHEN, CDR2 SYDVKM. The CDR3 has 13 residues. CDR3 sequence (DNA): TGTGCCAGCGGGGACAGGGACAATCAGCCCCAGCATTTT. Amino acids: CASGDRDNQPQHF.

This chain uses TRBV5-4 with TRBJ2-5, with TRBD2 matching 7 bases. Germline values: CDR1 SGHNT, CDR2 YYREEE (reference sequence). With V trimmed by 3 bases and J by 5 bases, 13 bases remained unmatched. CDR3 length: 16 residues. The CDR3 DNA reads as TGTGCCAGCAGCTCCCAGCGGGGCAGGGCGGGGGAGACCCAGTACTTC. Its protein is CASSSQRGRAGETQYF. The full variable domain, with the rest looked up from reference TRBV5-4 and TRBJ2-5, is ETGVTQSPTHLIKTRGQQVTLRCSSQSGHNTVSWYQQALGQGPQFIFQYYREEENGRGNFPPRFSGLQFPNYSSELNVNALELDDSALYLCASSSQRGRAGETQYFGPGTRLLVL.

The chain is built from TRBV18 and TRBJ2-5; 7 nucleotides align to TRBD1. Germline lookup yields CDR1 KGHSH and CDR2 LQKENI. With 2 bases clipped from V and 4 bases from J, the junction kept 4 bases outside the gene matches. The CDR3 totals 14 residues. CDR3 sequence: CASSPIDRVETQYF. CDR3 sequence (DNA): TGTGCCAGCTCACCAATTGACAGGGTAGAGACCCAGTACTTC.

This chain connects TRBV5-6 to TRBJ2-5; the match to TRBD2 covers 8 bases. Germline CDR1 reads SGHDT; CDR2 reads YYEEEE. CDR3 length equals 15 residues. V lost 3 bases to trimming and J lost 5 bases; unmatched junction nucleotides: 9. The CDR3, as DNA: TGTGCCAGCAGCTCGGGTAGCGGGGTTTTTGAGACCCAGTACTTC. It yields the protein CASSSGSGVFETQYF. The entire variable domain, with the rest obtained from reference TRBV5-6 and TRBJ2-5, is as follows: DAGVTQSPTHLIKTRGQQVTLRCSPKSGHDTVSWYQQALGQGPQFIFQYYEEEERQRGNFPDRFSGHQFPNYSSELNVNALLLGDSALYLCASSSGSGVFETQYFGPGTRLLVL.

V gene TRBV5-8 combines with J gene TRBJ2-3; TRBD1 matches at 12 bases. The CDR3 length is 15 residues. The ends lost 4 bases at V and 4 bases at J; junction bases unmatched: 4. Looked up from germline, CDR1 is SGHTS and CDR2 is YDEGEE. The CDR3 loop reads CASSQGTGGPDTQYF. CDR3 bases: TGTGCCAGCAGCCAAGGGACAGGGGGCCCAGATACGCAGTATTTT.

The chain carries TRBV2 and TRBJ1-5, with D unclear. Trimming removed 1 base from V and 9 bases from J, with 4 bases in between. Germline lookup yields CDR1 SNHLY and CDR2 FYNNEI. This CDR3 has 11 amino acids. The CDR3 DNA follows: TGTGCCAGCAGTGAAGGAGGGCCCCAGCATTTT. Its translation is CASSEGGPQHF.